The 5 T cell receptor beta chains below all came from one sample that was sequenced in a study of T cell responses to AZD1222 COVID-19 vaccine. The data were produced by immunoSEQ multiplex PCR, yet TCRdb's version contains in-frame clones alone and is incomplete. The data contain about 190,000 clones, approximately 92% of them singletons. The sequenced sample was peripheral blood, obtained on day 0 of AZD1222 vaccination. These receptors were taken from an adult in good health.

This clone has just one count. The chain's CDR3 is CASSQPQGISYNSPLHF. The CDR3 nucleotides are TGTGCCAGCAGCCAACCCCAGGGAATCTCCTATAATTCACCCCTCCACTTT. J is TRBJ1-6 and V is TRBV4-2, with D perhaps TRBD1 (5 bases). Trimming left V 2 bases short and J 0 bases short, with 11 bases between. CDR1 and CDR2 (germline): LGHNA, YNFKEQ. CDR3 length: 17 residues.

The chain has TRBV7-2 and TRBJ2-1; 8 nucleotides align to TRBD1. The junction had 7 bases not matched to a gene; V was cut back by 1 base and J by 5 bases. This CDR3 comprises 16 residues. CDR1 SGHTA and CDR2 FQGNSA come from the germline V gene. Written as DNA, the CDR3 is TGTGCCAGCAGCTTAGTTTGGTCAGGGGGCAACAATGAGCAGTTCTTC. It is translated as CASSLVWSGGNNEQFF.

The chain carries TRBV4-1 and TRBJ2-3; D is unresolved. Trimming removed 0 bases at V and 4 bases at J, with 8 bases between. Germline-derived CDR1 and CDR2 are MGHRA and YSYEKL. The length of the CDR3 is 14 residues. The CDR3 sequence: CASSQDPAADTQYF. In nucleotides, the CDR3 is TGCGCCAGCAGCCAAGATCCCGCCGCAGATACGCAGTATTTT.

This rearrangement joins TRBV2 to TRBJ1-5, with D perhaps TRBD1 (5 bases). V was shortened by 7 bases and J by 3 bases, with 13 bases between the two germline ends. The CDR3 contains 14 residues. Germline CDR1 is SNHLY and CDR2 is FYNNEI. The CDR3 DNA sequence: TGTGCCAGCAAGAACCAGGGAAACAATCAGCCCCAGCATTTT. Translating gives CASKNQGNNQPQHF.

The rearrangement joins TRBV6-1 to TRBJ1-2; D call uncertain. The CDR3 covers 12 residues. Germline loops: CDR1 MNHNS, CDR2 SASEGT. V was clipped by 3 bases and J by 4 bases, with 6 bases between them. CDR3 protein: CASSDYTYGYTF. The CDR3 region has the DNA TGTGCCAGCAGTGATTACACCTATGGCTACACCTTC.